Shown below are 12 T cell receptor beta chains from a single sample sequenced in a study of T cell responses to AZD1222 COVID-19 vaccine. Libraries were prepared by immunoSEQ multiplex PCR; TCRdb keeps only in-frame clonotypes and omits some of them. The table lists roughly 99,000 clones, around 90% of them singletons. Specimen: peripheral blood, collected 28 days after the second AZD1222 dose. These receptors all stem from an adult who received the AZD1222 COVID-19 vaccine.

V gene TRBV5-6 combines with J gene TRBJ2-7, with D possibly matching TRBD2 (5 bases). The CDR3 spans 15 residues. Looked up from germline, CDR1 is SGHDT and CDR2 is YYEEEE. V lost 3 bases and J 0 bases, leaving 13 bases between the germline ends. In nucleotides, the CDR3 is TGTGCCAGCAGCTCCTGGACTCAATCCTCCTACGAGCAGTACTTC. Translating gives CASSSWTQSSYEQYF.

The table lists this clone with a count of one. CDR3 protein: CASSHGTGGFQPQHF. The CDR3 coding sequence is TGCGCCAGCAGCCACGGGACAGGGGGGTTTCAGCCCCAGCATTTT. This rearrangement joins TRBV4-3 to TRBJ1-5; TRBD1 agrees at 11 bases. With 3 bases clipped from V and 6 bases from J, the junction kept 4 bases outside the gene matches. The CDR3 runs to 15 residues. Germline CDR1 is LGHNA and CDR2 is YSLEER.

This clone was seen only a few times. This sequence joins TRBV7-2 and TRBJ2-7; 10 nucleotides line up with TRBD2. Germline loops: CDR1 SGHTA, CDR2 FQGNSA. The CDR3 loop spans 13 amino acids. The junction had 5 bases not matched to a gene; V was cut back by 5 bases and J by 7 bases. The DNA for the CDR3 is TGTGCCAGCAGCCCGGGACTAGCGAGGGAGCAGTACTTC. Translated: CASSPGLAREQYF.

CDR3 DNA sequence: TGTGCCAGTAGTCTCGGGGGGGGAGGCGATGAGCAGTTCTTC. Residues: CASSLGGGGDEQFF. The chain has TRBV19 and TRBJ2-1, with 8 nucleotides matching TRBD2. V shed 5 bases and J 8 bases; nucleotides not matched to a gene: 8. Germline CDR1 is LNHDA and CDR2 is SQIVND (reference sequence). The length of the CDR3 is 14 residues.

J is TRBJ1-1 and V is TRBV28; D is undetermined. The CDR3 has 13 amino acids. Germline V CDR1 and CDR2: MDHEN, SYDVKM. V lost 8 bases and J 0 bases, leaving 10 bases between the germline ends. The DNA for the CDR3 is TGTGCCAGCCGCAAACCAGTGAACACTGAAGCTTTCTTT. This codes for CASRKPVNTEAFF.

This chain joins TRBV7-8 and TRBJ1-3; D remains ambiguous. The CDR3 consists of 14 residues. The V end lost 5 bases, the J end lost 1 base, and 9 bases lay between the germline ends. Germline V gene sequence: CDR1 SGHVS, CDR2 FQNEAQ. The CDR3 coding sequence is TGTGCCAGCAGCCCGGGTGGTTCTGGAAACACCATATATTTT. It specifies CASSPGGSGNTIYF.

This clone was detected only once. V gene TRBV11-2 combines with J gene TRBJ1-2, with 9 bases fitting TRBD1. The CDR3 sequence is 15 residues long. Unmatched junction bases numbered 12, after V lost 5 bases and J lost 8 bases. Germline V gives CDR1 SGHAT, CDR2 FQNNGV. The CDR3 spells CASSGPGTGIAGYTF. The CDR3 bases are TGTGCCAGCAGCGGCCCCGGGACAGGGATTGCCGGCTACACCTTC.

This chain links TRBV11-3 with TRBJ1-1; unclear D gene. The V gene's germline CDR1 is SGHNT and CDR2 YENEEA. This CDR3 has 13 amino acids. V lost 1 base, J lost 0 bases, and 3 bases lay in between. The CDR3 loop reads CASSLGLNTEAFF. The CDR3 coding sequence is TGTGCCAGCAGCTTAGGATTGAACACTGAAGCTTTCTTT.

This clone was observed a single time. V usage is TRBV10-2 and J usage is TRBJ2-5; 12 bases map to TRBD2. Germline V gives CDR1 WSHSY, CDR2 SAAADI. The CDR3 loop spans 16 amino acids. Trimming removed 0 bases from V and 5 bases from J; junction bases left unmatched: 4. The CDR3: CASSESTSGGRETQYF. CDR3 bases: TGCGCCAGCAGTGAGTCGACTAGCGGGGGACGGGAGACCCAGTACTTC.

The CDR3 DNA reads TGTGCCAGCAGTTACGAGGGAGATAGCAATCAGCCCCAGCATTTT. Its protein is CASSYEGDSNQPQHF. The chain recombines TRBV6-2 or TRBV6-3 with TRBJ1-5; D is unclear. This CDR3 comprises 15 residues. V dropped 2 bases and J dropped 0 bases, with 8 bases sitting between them. CDR1 and CDR2 (germline): MNHEY, SVGEGT.

This chain's CDR3 is CATSTSDREAFF. The CDR3 coding sequence is TGTGCCACCAGCACCTCGGACAGGGAAGCTTTCTTT. The chain links TRBV15 to TRBJ1-1, with 7 bases that match TRBD1. The CDR3 extends over 12 amino acids. Germline loops: CDR1 LNHNV, CDR2 YYDKDF (reference sequence). V gave up 4 bases and J gave up 8 bases; unmatched junction bases: 4.

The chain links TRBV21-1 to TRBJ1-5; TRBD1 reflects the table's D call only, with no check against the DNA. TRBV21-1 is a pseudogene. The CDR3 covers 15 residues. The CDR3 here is CASRQTGISNQPQHF. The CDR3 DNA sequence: TGTGCCAGCAGACAGACAGGGATTAGCAATCAGCCCCAGCATTTT.